The 19 T cell receptor beta chains given below trace back to one sample, sequenced in a study of cytomegalovirus exposure and HLA in healthy donors. PCR amplification relied on 60 Vbeta primers (plus 13 Jbeta primers). TCRdb's copy holds only in-frame clones and misses some; the assay was immunoSEQ multiplex PCR. The sample gives some 140,000 clones, 70% to 80% of which show up once; approximately 2% is in the top ten. The sequenced sample was PBMCs. These receptors were collected from a man aged 25 to 45 in good health and CMV-seronegative.

V is TRBV15 and J is TRBJ2-5, with TRBD2 matching 7 bases. This CDR3 spans 16 amino acids. V trimming: 0 bases; J trimming: 5 bases; junction bases outside the gene matches: 9. CDR1 LNHNV and CDR2 YYDKDF come from the germline V gene (reference sequence). CDR3 DNA: TGTGCCACCAGCAGAGATGAGTCGGGAGGCCGCGAGACCCAGTACTTC. It translates to CATSRDESGGRETQYF.

This clone was seen once. The rearrangement links TRBV28 to TRBJ2-1, with 8 bases that match TRBD2. Germline CDR1 is MDHEN and CDR2 is SYDVKM. The length of the CDR3 is 15 residues. Unmatched junction bases numbered 13, after V lost 6 bases and J lost 9 bases. CDR3 protein: CASSSGGGGRSEQFF. CDR3 bases: TGTGCCAGCAGCTCCGGGGGGGGCGGGAGGAGTGAGCAGTTCTTC.

The chain couples TRBV27 to TRBJ2-5; the match to TRBD2 covers 8 bases. From germline, CDR1 is MNHEY and CDR2 SMNVEV (reference sequence). Losses at the gene ends were 4 bases for V and 7 bases for J; bases not matched to a gene: 11. This CDR3 spans 15 amino acids. Here the CDR3 reads CASSSPGLGSGTQYF. CDR3 sequence (DNA): TGTGCCAGCAGTTCGCCGGGACTAGGGTCAGGGACCCAGTACTTC.

This clone was seen a handful of times. This chain connects TRBV28 to TRBJ2-2, with a tentative D call TRBD1 (5 bases). CDR3 size: 15 residues. Trimming shortened V by 3 bases and J by 6 bases, and 14 bases separated the two germline ends. Germline values: CDR1 MDHEN, CDR2 SYDVKM. CDR3: CASSFRVVGAGELFF. In DNA form, the CDR3 reads TGTGCCAGCAGTTTCAGGGTTGTTGGAGCCGGGGAGCTGTTTTTT.

The chain has TRBV11-3 and TRBJ1-5, with 12 bases that match TRBD1. The CDR3 runs 18 residues. J lost 3 bases, V lost 4 bases, and 10 bases had no gene match. The germline gives CDR1 SGHNT, CDR2 YENEEA. CDR3: CASSSHPGQGAANQPQHF. The CDR3 DNA reads as TGTGCCAGCAGCTCCCATCCGGGACAGGGGGCCGCCAATCAGCCCCAGCATTTT.

Of note for this clone: An end of the junction does not agree with germline; a read error may underlie this. At the DNA level, this CDR3 is encoded by other sequences in the same sample as well. The V gene is TRBV6-5, the J gene TRBJ1-2, with D perhaps TRBD1 (6 bases). Germline V gives CDR1 MNHEY, CDR2 SVGAGI. CDR3 length: 14 amino acids. The CDR3 DNA reads as TGCGCCAGCAGTTATGTTGCGGGGGCGGATGGCTACACCTTC. It codes for CASSYVAGADGYTF.

The table lists this clone with a count of one. V and J are TRBV18 and TRBJ2-7; possibly TRBD1 for D (6 bases). Trimming removed 3 bases at V and 5 bases at J, with 23 bases between. This CDR3 region has 17 residues. Germline CDR1 and CDR2: KGHSH and LQKENI. CDR3 sequence (DNA): TGTGCCAGCTCACCGAATCCAGGACAGACCCACCTCAACGAGCAGTACTTC. Protein sequence: CASSPNPGQTHLNEQYF.

This chain links TRBV28 with TRBJ1-2; D may be TRBD1 (6 bases). Germline CDR1 and CDR2: MDHEN and SYDVKM. With 1 base removed from V and 7 bases from J, the gap between germline ends came to 13 bases. The length of the CDR3 is 14 residues. The CDR3 bases are TGTGCCAGCAGTTTATTCGCGGGGGCTGGTGGCTACACCTTC. This codes for CASSLFAGAGGYTF.

The chain links TRBV29-1 to TRBJ1-4; D remains unclear. Germline assignment: CDR1 SQVTM and CDR2 ANQGSEA. Trimming stripped 4 bases from V and 5 bases from J, with 5 bases between. The CDR3 has 11 amino acids. CDR3 residues: CSVARNEKLFF. The CDR3 coding sequence is TGCAGCGTTGCGCGAAATGAAAAACTGTTTTTT.

The J gene is TRBJ1-5, the V gene TRBV4-1, with TRBD1 identical over 7 bases. V lost 2 bases, J lost 9 bases, and 10 bases stayed unmatched. The CDR3 has 15 residues. Germline V gene lookup returns CDR1 MGHRA and CDR2 YSYEKL. The CDR3 DNA reads as TGCGCCAGCAGCCAATTCCGACAGGGCGAGCGGCCCCAGCATTTT. Protein sequence: CASSQFRQGERPQHF.

The V gene is TRBV6-5, the J gene TRBJ1-1; the D is unclear. Trimming left V 5 bases short and J 8 bases short, with 12 bases between. This CDR3 has 12 residues. Germline CDR1 MNHEY, CDR2 SVGAGI. Written as DNA, the CDR3 is TGTGCCAGCAGTGCAGCTAGAGTAGAAGCTTTCTTT. This codes for CASSAARVEAFF.

This clone showed up just once. Other DNA sequences within the sample encode an identical CDR3. The chain has TRBV7-8 and TRBJ2-1; the match to TRBD2 covers 8 bases. Trimming cost V 5 bases and J 3 bases; bases outside gene matches: 6. The length of the CDR3 is 15 residues. CDR1 is SGHVS and CDR2 is FQNEAQ in the germline V gene. DNA of the CDR3: TGTGCCAGCAGCCCTGGTCTAGCGGGCTACAATGAGCAGTTCTTC. It encodes CASSPGLAGYNEQFF.

The chain carries TRBV30 and TRBJ1-2; D not certain. In germline, CDR1 is GTSNPN, CDR2 SVGIG (reference sequence). Trimming cost V 0 bases and J 4 bases, with 12 bases left between them. This CDR3 is 14 amino acids long. CDR3 loop: CAWSVGTRIYGYTF. DNA of the CDR3: TGTGCCTGGAGTGTCGGCACGAGGATCTATGGCTACACCTTC.

In this sample, this clone turned up once. The chain has TRBV30 and TRBJ1-2; 7 bases match TRBD1. CDR1 GTSNPN and CDR2 SVGIG come from the germline V gene (reference sequence). The CDR3 spans 13 residues. The CDR3: CAAKGASYYGYTF. The CDR3 DNA sequence: TGTGCTGCAAAGGGGGCGTCGTACTATGGCTACACCTTC.

This clone is a singleton in its sample. The chain employs TRBV7-9 and TRBJ2-1; 9 positions match TRBD1. Trimming cost V 2 bases and J 4 bases; bases outside gene matches: 6. CDR3 size: 16 residues. Germline CDR1 is SEHNR and CDR2 is FQNEAQ (reference sequence). CDR3 protein: CASSLLTGGTYNEQFF. For the CDR3, the DNA is TGTGCCAGCAGCTTATTGACAGGGGGAACGTACAATGAGCAGTTCTTC.

This chain uses TRBV11-2 with TRBJ1-2; D may be TRBD1 (6 bases). This CDR3 is built from 15 residues. Trimming pared 3 bases from V and 8 bases from J, leaving 19 bases between. The germline V gene has CDR1 SGHAT and CDR2 FQNNGV. The chain's CDR3 is CASSFGTGTTVGYTF. DNA of the CDR3: TGTGCCAGCAGCTTTGGTACCGGGACAACGGTCGGCTACACCTTC.

To note about this clone: One junction end does not reproduce the germline sequence, and a read error may be involved. This chain joins TRBV7-9 and TRBJ2-1, with 11 bases identical to TRBD2. The length of the CDR3 is 16 residues. Germline loops: CDR1 SEHNR, CDR2 FQNEAQ (reference sequence). The CDR3 nucleotides are TGTTCCAGCAGCCTCCGACTAGCGGGGCGGGGCGATGAGCAGTTCTTC. The encoded protein is CSSSLRLAGRGDEQFF.

The sample holds a few counts of this clone. The chain recombines TRBV7-2 with TRBJ2-7; 7 nucleotides agree with TRBD2. The ends lost 4 bases at V and 5 bases at J; junction bases unmatched: 11. CDR3 length: 15 amino acids. Per germline, CDR1 SGHTA and CDR2 FQGNSA. The CDR3 sequence: CASSWGGEVVDEQYF. In nucleotides, the CDR3 is TGTGCCAGCAGCTGGGGGGGGGAGGTCGTCGACGAGCAGTACTTC.

V usage is TRBV28 and J usage is TRBJ2-7; tentatively, D is TRBD2 (6 bases). The CDR3 consists of 13 residues. With 7 bases removed from V and 3 bases from J, the gap between germline ends came to 13 bases. Per germline, CDR1 MDHEN and CDR2 SYDVKM. CDR3 in amino acids: CASTPGLFYEQYF. The CDR3 DNA sequence: TGTGCCAGCACCCCGGGACTCTTCTACGAGCAGTACTTC.